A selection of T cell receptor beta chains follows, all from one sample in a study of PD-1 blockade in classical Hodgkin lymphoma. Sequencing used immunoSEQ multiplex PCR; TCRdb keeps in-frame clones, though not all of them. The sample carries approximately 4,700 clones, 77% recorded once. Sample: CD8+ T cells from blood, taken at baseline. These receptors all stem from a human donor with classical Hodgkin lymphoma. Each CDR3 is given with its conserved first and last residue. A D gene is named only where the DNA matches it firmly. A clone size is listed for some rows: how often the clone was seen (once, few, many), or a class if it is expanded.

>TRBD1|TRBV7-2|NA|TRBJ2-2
TGTGCCAGCAGCTTAGCGCGAGGGGGCCGTAGATCCGCGAACACCGGGGAGCTGTTTTTT
CASSLARGGRRSANTGELFF
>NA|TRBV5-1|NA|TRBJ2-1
TGCGCCAGCAGCTTGGAACCGGGTTACCTCAATGAGCAGTTCTTC
CASSLEPGYLNEQFF
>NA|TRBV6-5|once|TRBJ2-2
TGTGCCAGCAGTTACGTGGGGAGTACCGGGGAGCTGTTTTTT
CASSYVGSTGELFF
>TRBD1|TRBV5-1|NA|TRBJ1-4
TGCGCCAGCAGCTTGGGAGGACAGGGTGTAATAACTAATGAAAAACTGTTTTTT
CASSLGGQGVITNEKLFF
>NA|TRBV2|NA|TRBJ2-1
TGTGCCAGCAGTGACTATGGGGGGCCCCGGTACAATGAGCAGTTCTTC
CASSDYGGPRYNEQFF
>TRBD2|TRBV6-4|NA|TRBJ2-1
TGTGCCAGCAGTGACTCGACTAGCGGGAATGTTGATGAGCAGTTCTTC
CASSDSTSGNVDEQFF
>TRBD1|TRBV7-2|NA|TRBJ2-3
TGTGCCAGCAGCTTCGATCCGGGACAGGCGACAGATACGCAGTATTTT
CASSFDPGQATDTQYF
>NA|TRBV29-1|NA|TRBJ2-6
TGCAGCGTTGATGTGGTTGGGGCCAACGTCCTGACTTTC
CSVDVVGANVLTF
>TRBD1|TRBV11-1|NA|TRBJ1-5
TGTGCCAGCAGCCCGCAGGGGGATAGCAATCAGCCCCAGCATTTT
CASSPQGDSNQPQHF
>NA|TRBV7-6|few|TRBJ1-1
TGTGCCAGCAGCCTTCAGGGTGAGGGAACTGAAGCTTTCTTT
CASSLQGEGTEAFF
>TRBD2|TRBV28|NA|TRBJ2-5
TGTACCAGCACCGAGCTAGCGGGCCCGTTTTGGACCCAGTACTTC
CTSTELAGPFWTQYF
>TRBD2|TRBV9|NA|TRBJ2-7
TGTGCCAGCAGCGTAGCTAGCGGGGGGGCGGCGTACTTC
CASSVASGGAAYF
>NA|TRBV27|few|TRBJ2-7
TGTGCCAGCAGTCTGGGCTCAATCTACGAGCAGTACTTC
CASSLGSIYEQYF
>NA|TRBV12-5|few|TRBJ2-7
TGTGCTAGCGCGGTAGGGGGGTCCTACGAGCAGTACTTC
CASAVGGSYEQYF
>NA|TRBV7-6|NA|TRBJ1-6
TGTGCCAGCAGCTTGGGTTCTGGCCTCCACTTT
CASSLGSGLHF
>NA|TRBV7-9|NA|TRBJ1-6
TGTGCCAGCAGCTACAATTCACCCCTCCACTTT
CASSYNSPLHF
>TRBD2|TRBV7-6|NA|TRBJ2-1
TGTGCCAGCAGCTTAGATCACGGGGGAGGGAACAATGAGCAGTTCTTC
CASSLDHGGGNNEQFF
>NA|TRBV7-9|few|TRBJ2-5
TGTGCCAGCAGCTTACCCATGGAGACCCAGTACTTC
CASSLPMETQYF
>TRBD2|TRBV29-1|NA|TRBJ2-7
TGCAGCGTTGAGTCGCGGGGGACTGGGACCTACGAGCAGTACTTC
CSVESRGTGTYEQYF
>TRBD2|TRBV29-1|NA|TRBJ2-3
TGCAGCGTTGACCCCACTAGCGGGAGAACAGATACGCAGTATTTT
CSVDPTSGRTDTQYF
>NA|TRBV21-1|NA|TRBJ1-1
TGTGCCAGCAGCAAAATTAGGGGACGGGGGACTCATGAAGCTTTCTTT
CASSKIRGRGTHEAFF
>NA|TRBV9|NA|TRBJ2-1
TGTGCCAGCAGCGGAGGGTTGGCCTACAATGAGCAGTTCTTC
CASSGGLAYNEQFF
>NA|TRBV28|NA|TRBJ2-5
TGTGCCAGCAGCCTAAGTCGTCGGGAGAAAGAGACCCAGTACTTC
CASSLSRREKETQYF
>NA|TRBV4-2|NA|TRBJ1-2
TGTGCCAGCAGCCGGGAGTCTTCAACTAACTATGGCTACACCTTC
CASSRESSTNYGYTF
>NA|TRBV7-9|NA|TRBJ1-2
TGTGCCAGCAGCCCCATTCGGGGGGCCGATGGCTACACCTTC
CASSPIRGADGYTF
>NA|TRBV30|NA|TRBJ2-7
TGTGCCTGGAGGGCCCCGAGCTCCTACGAGCAGTACTTC
CAWRAPSSYEQYF
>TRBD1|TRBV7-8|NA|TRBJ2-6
TGTGCCAGCAGCTTAGCGACAGGGTTGTACTCTGGGGCCAACGTCCTGACTTTC
CASSLATGLYSGANVLTF
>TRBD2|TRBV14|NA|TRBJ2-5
TGTGCCAGCAGCCAAGGTCTAGCGGGAGGTGGTGAGACCCAGTACTTC
CASSQGLAGGGETQYF
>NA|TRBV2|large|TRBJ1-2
TGTGCCAGCAGTGAGAGGGGCGTTTACAGTGGAGCCTATGGCTACACCTTC
CASSERGVYSGAYGYTF
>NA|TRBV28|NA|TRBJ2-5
TGTGCCAGCAGCCCCCCATATGGGGAAAGCGTAGAAGAGACCCAGTACTTC
CASSPPYGESVEETQYF
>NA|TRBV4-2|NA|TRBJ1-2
TGTGCCAGCAGCTACCTTGGCTACACCTTC
CASSYLGYTF
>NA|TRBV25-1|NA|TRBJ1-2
TGTGCCAGCAGTGAACGATACCCGGCGGACAACTATGGCTACACCTTC
CASSERYPADNYGYTF
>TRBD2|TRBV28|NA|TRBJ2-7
TGTGCCAGCAAACCCCCGTTTCTAGCGGGGAGCGGGTACGAGCAGTACTTC
CASKPPFLAGSGYEQYF
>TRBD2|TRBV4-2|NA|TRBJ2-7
TGTGCCAGCAGCCAAGATATGGGGCTAGCGGTTGAGGGGGAGCAGTACTTC
CASSQDMGLAVEGEQYF
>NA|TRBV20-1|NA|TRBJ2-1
TGCAGTGCCCTCCTAGCATATGAGCAGTTCTTC
CSALLAYEQFF
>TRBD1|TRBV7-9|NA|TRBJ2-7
TGTGCCAGCAGCCCCCGGGACAGGGGTTACGGCTACGAGCAGTACTTC
CASSPRDRGYGYEQYF
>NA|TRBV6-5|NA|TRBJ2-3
TGTGCCAGCAGCTTAGACAGTACAGATACGCAGTATTTT
CASSLDSTDTQYF
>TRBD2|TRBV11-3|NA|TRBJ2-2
TGTGCCAGCAGCTCAAAGCGGGGGGCCACCGGGGAGCTGTTTTTT
CASSSKRGATGELFF
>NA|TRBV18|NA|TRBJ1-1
TGTGCCAGCTCACCATGGGCAGGGATGAACACTGAAGCTTTCTTT
CASSPWAGMNTEAFF
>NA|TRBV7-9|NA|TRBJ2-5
TGTGCCAGCAGCTTATCACAGGCCGAATTACAAGAGACCCAGTACTTC
CASSLSQAELQETQYF
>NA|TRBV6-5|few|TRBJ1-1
TGTGCCAGCAGTTACTCCGAAGTGACTGAAGCTTTCTTT
CASSYSEVTEAFF
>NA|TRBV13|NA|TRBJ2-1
TGTGCCAGCAGCCCTCCTAGCTGGGTCCCCCATGAGCAGTTCTTC
CASSPPSWVPHEQFF
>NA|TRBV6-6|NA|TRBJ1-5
TGTGCCAGCAGTTACAGGAGTAGCAATCAGCCCCAGCATTTT
CASSYRSSNQPQHF
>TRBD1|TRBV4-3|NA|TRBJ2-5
TGCGCCAGCGCCAGTCACCAGCGAGGGGTGGGACAGCAAGAGACCCAGTACTTC
CASASHQRGVGQQETQYF
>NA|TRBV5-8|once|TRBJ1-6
TGTGCCAGCAGCTTGGGGATAAATTCACCCCTCCACTTT
CASSLGINSPLHF
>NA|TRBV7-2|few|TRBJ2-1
TGTGCCAGCAGCTTAGGGTCAGAGGGGGTCTTC
CASSLGSEGVF
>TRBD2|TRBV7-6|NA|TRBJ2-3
TGTGCCAGCAGCGTAACTAGCGGGGCGGGTACGCAGTATTTT
CASSVTSGAGTQYF
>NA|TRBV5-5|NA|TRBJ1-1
TGTGCCAGCAGGACGGACCTGAACACTGAAGCTTTCTTT
CASRTDLNTEAFF
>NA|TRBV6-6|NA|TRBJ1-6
TGTGCCAGCACACCCCCCAGGGGAGGCCCAAATTCACCCCTCCACTTT
CASTPPRGGPNSPLHF
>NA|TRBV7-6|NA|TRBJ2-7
TGTGCCAGCAGTCCTACAGGCTACGAGCAGTACTTC
CASSPTGYEQYF
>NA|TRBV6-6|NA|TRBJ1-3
TGTGCCAGCAGCCCCGGGACAGGAAACACCATATATTTT
CASSPGTGNTIYF
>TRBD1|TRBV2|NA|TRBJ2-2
TGTGCCAGCAGCGGGGACAGGGAAAAGACCGGGGAGCTGTTTTTT
CASSGDREKTGELFF